This paragraph covers one T cell receptor (beta chain) sequence. One end of the junction is discordant with germline, which a read error may explain. This entry comes from a study of shared clonotypes between healthy human individuals. The genomic DNA of each subset was split evenly across several immunoSEQ plates. Sequencing used immunoSEQ multiplex PCR; TCRdb keeps in-frame clones, though not all of them. The sample records 950,000 to 1,100,000 clones, approximately 78% being singletons. The CDR3 contains 13 residues. Germline-derived CDR1 and CDR2 are SGHTS and YDEGEE. This TCR was sampled from a young man in good health. Some clones in this sample may be carry-over from other donors' samples. The V call is TRBV5-8, the J call TRBJ1-5, with D uncertain. Material: memory CD4+ T cells from PBMCs. Subset denoted: CD45RA-negative fraction. CDR3 in DNA: TGTGCCAGCAGTTTGGACGGAGTTCAGCCCCAGCATTTT. This codes for CASSLDGVQPQHF.